Below, 27 T cell receptor beta chains from the same sample are listed, as sequenced in a study of circulating CD8 cells and anti-PD-1 response in melanoma. Sorting of live CD3+CD8+TCRalphabeta+ cells by PD-1 and/or TIGIT gave four subsets. Using roughly 16 ng of total RNA, TCR libraries were made with the QIAseq Immune Repertoire TCR panel. Each CDR3 protein gets one entry after TCRdb re-called the reads with MiXCR. Seen here are fewer than 600 distinct CDR3 sequences, roughly 9% observed once, and the top ten hold around 50%. The sample consisted of CD8+ T cells from PBMCs, taken at baseline or after one month of anti-PD-1 therapy (not recorded which). The source is a human donor with melanoma.

This clonotype is deemed large. The chain has TRBV19 and TRBJ2-1, with D perhaps assigned TRBD1 or TRBD2 (6 bases each). There are 17 residues in the CDR3. The V gene's germline CDR1 is LNHDA and CDR2 SQIVND (reference sequence). Trimming removed 4 bases from V and 3 bases from J, with 19 bases in between. CDR3 sequence reads: CASSRVNWGAIYNEQFF. Written as DNA, the CDR3 is TGTGCCAGTAGTAGGGTAAACTGGGGGGCGATCTACAATGAGCAGTTCTTC.

This clonotype was counted between two and nine times. This chain uses TRBV29-1 with TRBJ2-1; no firm D call. The CDR3 spans 12 residues. CDR1 and CDR2 (germline): SQVTM, ANQGSEA. The germline V and J ends were trimmed by 4 bases and 5 bases, with 9 bases remaining between them. The CDR3 nucleotides read TGCAGCGTTGCAGCAGGCCACAATGAGCAGTTCTTC. Its protein product is CSVAAGHNEQFF.

Judged by abundance, this clonotype is hyperexpanded. The chain employs TRBV7-2 and TRBJ2-5; either TRBD1 or TRBD2 may fit D (6 bases each). The CDR3 sequence is 14 residues long. Germline values: CDR1 SGHTA, CDR2 FQGNSA. Trimming left V 5 bases short and J 3 bases short, with 13 bases between. The CDR3 bases are TGTGCCAGCAGCCGATGGGGGGCGAAAGAGACCCAGTACTTC. Translated, it gives CASSRWGAKETQYF.

This clonotype is judged large. The J gene is TRBJ1-5, the V gene TRBV9; maybe TRBD1 (5 bases). The CDR3 extends over 15 amino acids. The V gene's germline CDR1 is SGDLS and CDR2 YYNGEE. Trimming took off 0 bases at V and 5 bases at J, with 12 bases between the two ends. CDR3 region: CASSVAGLIDQPQHF. CDR3 coding DNA: TGTGCCAGCAGCGTAGCAGGGTTAATCGATCAGCCCCAGCATTTT. The whole variable domain, remainder taken from reference TRBV9 and TRBJ1-5, is DSGVTQTPKHLITATGQRVTLRCSPRSGDLSVYWYQQSLDQGLQFLIQYYNGEERAKGNILERFSAQQFPDLHSELNLSSLELGDSALYFCASSVAGLIDQPQHFGDGTRLSIL.

By share, this clonotype ranks as medium-sized. The chain has TRBV6-5 and TRBJ2-1; TRBD1 agrees at 9 bases. V gave up 7 bases and J gave up 3 bases; unmatched junction bases: 4. The CDR3 loop spans 14 amino acids. Germline CDR1 reads MNHEY; CDR2 reads SVGAGI. In DNA form, the CDR3 reads TGTGCCAGCACCGTGACAGGGGGCTACAATGAGCAGTTCTTC. Translation: CASTVTGGYNEQFF.

This clonotype is deemed medium-sized. The chain joins TRBV19 to TRBJ2-1; 9 positions match TRBD2. Trimming took 2 bases from V and 9 from J; bases not matched to a gene: 5. Germline loops: CDR1 LNHDA, CDR2 SQIVND (reference sequence). The CDR3 contains 14 residues. Here the CDR3 reads CASSIMGLATEQFF. The CDR3 DNA follows: TGTGCCAGTAGTATAATGGGACTAGCAACTGAGCAGTTCTTC.

This clonotype is medium-sized within its sample. This rearrangement joins TRBV19 to TRBJ1-5; unclear D gene. With 3 bases removed from V and 9 bases from J, the gap between germline ends came to 12 bases. The CDR3 extends over 13 amino acids. The germline CDR1 and CDR2 sequences are LNHDA and SQIVND (reference sequence). CDR3 sequence (DNA): TGTGCCAGTAGTATTGGTACGGATCGGCCCCAGCATTTT. Translated: CASSIGTDRPQHF.

This clonotype is deemed large (0.1 to 1%). The rearrangement joins TRBV9 to TRBJ2-1, with 14 bases that match TRBD2. The CDR3 has 17 residues. Germline V gene lookup returns CDR1 SGDLS and CDR2 YYNGEE. After removal of 3 bases from V and 8 bases from J, the junction contained 10 bases not matched to a gene. The CDR3 loop reads CASSASGLAGEIDEQFF. The CDR3, as DNA: TGTGCCAGCAGCGCCTCGGGACTAGCGGGGGAAATCGATGAGCAGTTCTTC.

Remarks on this clonotype: A much larger clone sits a single nucleotide away, making a read error possible. This CDR3 is missing its conserved last phenylalanine or tryptophan, likely due to a read error. The genes are TRBV28 and TRBJ2-7; 7 bases line up with TRBD1. The J segment lost 2 bases and the V segment lost 6 bases, leaving 10 bases of the junction unmatched. The CDR3 extends over 15 amino acids. Germline CDR1 and CDR2: MDHEN and SYDVKM. The CDR3 spells CASSLVGGSAYEQYC. The CDR3 DNA follows: TGTGCCAGCAGCTTAGTAGGGGGCTCCGCCTACGAGCAGTACTGC.

This clonotype qualifies as medium-sized. This chain uses TRBV7-2 with TRBJ2-7; 7 nucleotides agree with TRBD2. The V and J ends lost 2 bases and 2 bases, in that order; junction bases with no gene match: 6. Germline V gene lookup returns CDR1 SGHTA and CDR2 FQGNSA. This CDR3 is 15 amino acids long. In DNA, the CDR3 is TGTGCCAGCAGCTTATGGTCTAGCGGAACCTACGAGCAGTACTTC. This translates into CASSLWSSGTYEQYF.

This clonotype counts as large. J is TRBJ2-1 and V is TRBV7-3; TRBD1 matches at 7 bases. Germline loops: CDR1 SGHTA, CDR2 FQGTGA. The V segment lost 3 bases and the J segment 9 bases; nucleotides outside the gene matches: 5. CDR3 length equals 13 residues. CDR3 residues: CASSFGQVAEQFF. Here the CDR3 DNA reads TGTGCCAGCAGCTTTGGACAGGTGGCTGAGCAGTTCTTC.

In its sample, this clonotype is large. For the CDR3, the DNA is TGTGCCAGCAGCTTAAGTGGGGGCTCCGAGCAGTACTTC. This sequence encodes CASSLSGGSEQYF. This sequence joins TRBV7-3 and TRBJ2-7, with a tentative D call TRBD1 (6 bases). CDR1 SGHTA and CDR2 FQGTGA come from the germline V gene. CDR3 length equals 13 residues. V was cut by 1 base and J by 6 bases, with 10 bases left in between.

The V and J genes are TRBV19 and TRBJ1-5; D is undetermined. Deletions cut 3 bases from V and 3 bases from J, with 12 bases between. This CDR3 comprises 15 residues. The germline gives CDR1 LNHDA, CDR2 SQIVND (reference sequence). CDR3 in DNA: TGTGCCAGTAGTATTATCGACACCCACAATCAGCCCCAGCATTTT. Translation: CASSIIDTHNQPQHF. The full variable domain, completed using reference TRBV19 and TRBJ1-5, is DGGITQSPKYLFRKEGQNVTLSCEQNLNHDAMYWYRQDPGQGLRLIYYSQIVNDFQKGDIAEGYSVSREKKESFPLTVTSAQKNPTAFYLCASSIIDTHNQPQHFGDGTRLSIL.

By share, this clonotype counts as large. The V and J genes are TRBV19 and TRBJ1-5, with D perhaps matching TRBD1 (5 bases). The germline V gene encodes CDR1 LNHDA and CDR2 SQIVND (reference sequence). There are 14 residues in the CDR3. V was shortened by 6 bases and J by 4 bases, with 13 bases between the two germline ends. CDR3 loop: CASRAGNGNQPQHF. The CDR3 DNA follows: TGTGCCAGTAGGGCAGGGAATGGGAATCAGCCCCAGCATTTT.

This clonotype is classed as large (0.1 to 1%). V gene TRBV11-2 combines with J gene TRBJ2-3, with 10 bases fitting TRBD2. This CDR3 is built from 15 residues. Germline V gene sequence: CDR1 SGHAT, CDR2 FQNNGV. With 5 bases clipped from V and 0 bases from J, the junction kept 2 bases outside the gene matches. In DNA, the CDR3 is TGTGCCAGCAGCCGGACTAGCGGTAGCACAGATACGCAGTATTTT. Translated, it gives CASSRTSGSTDTQYF.

This clonotype is large by share. This chain links TRBV29-1 with TRBJ2-2; 12 bases fit TRBD2. Trimming took 7 bases from V and 6 from J; bases not matched to a gene: 0. The CDR3 contains 12 residues. From germline, CDR1 is SQVTM and CDR2 ANQGSEA. The chain's CDR3 is CSGTSGAGELFF. In DNA form, the CDR3 reads TGCAGCGGGACTAGCGGGGCCGGGGAGCTGTTTTTT.

This clonotype has a handful of counts. Written as DNA, the CDR3 is TGCAGCGTTAAAACCTTGAACACTGAAGCTTTCTTT. This gives the protein CSVKTLNTEAFF. This chain connects TRBV29-1 to TRBJ1-1; D uncertain. V lost 5 bases and J lost 0, with 7 bases in between. There are 12 residues in the CDR3. Germline CDR1 SQVTM, CDR2 ANQGSEA.

This clonotype rates as large. The chain carries TRBV29-1 and TRBJ2-2, with TRBD2 as a possible D gene (5 bases). CDR3 length: 13 residues. V was cut by 5 bases and J by 5 bases, with 12 bases left in between. Germline loops: CDR1 SQVTM, CDR2 ANQGSEA. The CDR3: CSVTPGGTGELFF. Written as DNA, the CDR3 is TGCAGCGTTACGCCAGGAGGTACCGGGGAGCTGTTTTTT.

J is TRBJ2-7 and V is TRBV6-1, with 7 nucleotides matching TRBD1. Unmatched junction bases numbered 5, after V lost 8 bases and J lost 1 base. Per the germline V gene, CDR1 is MNHNS and CDR2 is SASEGT. This CDR3 is 13 amino acids long. The CDR3 loop is CASAEGASYEQYF. The CDR3 DNA reads TGTGCCAGCGCTGAGGGGGCGTCCTACGAGCAGTACTTC.

This clonotype is labeled medium-sized. This chain uses TRBV7-2 with TRBJ2-5, with 10 bases that match TRBD2. Germline CDR1 SGHTA, CDR2 FQGNSA. Trimming cost V 1 base and J 0 bases; bases outside gene matches: 5. The CDR3 has 17 residues. The CDR3 is CASSLGLAGADQETQYF. In DNA form, the CDR3 reads TGTGCCAGCAGCTTAGGGCTAGCGGGGGCGGACCAAGAGACCCAGTACTTC. Drawing the rest from reference TRBV7-2 and TRBJ2-5, the complete variable domain is GAGVSQSPSNKVTEKGKDVELRCDPISGHTALYWYRQSLGQGLEFLIYFQGNSAPDKSGLPSDRFSAERTGGSVSTLTIQRTQQEDSAVYLCASSLGLAGADQETQYFGPGTRLLVL.

V is TRBV19 and J is TRBJ2-7, with D possibly TRBD1 on 5 matching bases. The CDR3 covers 15 residues. Trimming left V 0 bases short and J 0 bases short, with 9 bases between. Germline CDR1 and CDR2: LNHDA and SQIVND (reference sequence). As DNA, the CDR3 is TGTGCCAGTAGTATAGAGGACACTTTCTCCTACGAGCAGTACTTC. Its translation: CASSIEDTFSYEQYF.

This clonotype is termed hyperexpanded. The chain is built from TRBV6-6 and TRBJ2-7; 9 nucleotides line up with TRBD1. Looked up from germline, CDR1 is MNHNY and CDR2 is SVGAGI (reference sequence). The CDR3 totals 14 residues. V was pared by 5 bases and J by 4 bases, with 6 bases of the junction left unmatched. The CDR3 is CASSADRGWYEQYF. CDR3 sequence (DNA): TGTGCCAGCAGTGCGGACAGGGGATGGTACGAGCAGTACTTC.

A word on this clonotype: Given a much more abundant clone one base away, this may be a read error. CDR3 loop: CASSLSNRMAVGYTF. The CDR3 coding sequence is TGTGCCAGCAGTTTAAGCAACAGGATGGCGGTGGGCTACACCTTC. The chain joins TRBV28 to TRBJ1-2, with D maybe TRBD1 (5 bases). Germline V lookup: CDR1 MDHEN, CDR2 SYDVKM. V shed 2 bases and J shed 8 bases, with 18 bases lying between them. The length of the CDR3 is 15 residues.

This sequence joins TRBV19 and TRBJ2-1; possible D gene TRBD1, 5 bases. Trimming stripped 3 bases from V and 4 bases from J, with 13 bases between. Per the germline V gene, CDR1 is LNHDA and CDR2 is SQIVND (reference sequence). The CDR3 sequence is 15 residues long. As DNA, the CDR3 is TGTGCCAGTAGTATGGTTACAGGTCCATACAATGAGCAGTTCTTC. Protein: CASSMVTGPYNEQFF.

By sample fraction, this clonotype is large (0.1 to 1%). The V and J genes are TRBV19 and TRBJ2-7; TRBD2 agrees at 11 bases. The V and J ends lost 4 bases and 2 bases, in that order; junction bases with no gene match: 1. This CDR3 has 14 amino acids. Germline CDR1 is LNHDA and CDR2 is SQIVND (reference sequence). This chain's CDR3 is CASSTSGRTYEQYF. The CDR3 region has the DNA TGTGCCAGTAGTACTAGCGGGAGGACCTACGAGCAGTACTTC.

Relative to its sample, this clonotype is medium-sized. V is TRBV9 and J is TRBJ2-5, with D possibly being TRBD2 (5 bases). Germline loops: CDR1 SGDLS, CDR2 YYNGEE. V dropped 0 bases and J dropped 5 bases, with 14 bases sitting between them. The CDR3 loop spans 15 amino acids. The CDR3 sequence: CASSVEGGPRETQYF. The CDR3 bases are TGTGCCAGCAGCGTAGAAGGAGGACCGCGGGAGACCCAGTACTTC.

This clonotype is categorized as large (0.1 to 1%). The chain couples TRBV6-5 to TRBJ2-6; possible D gene TRBD1, 5 bases. In germline, CDR1 is MNHEY, CDR2 SVGAGI. Trimming removed 4 bases from V and 0 bases from J, with 13 bases in between. The CDR3 has 17 residues. The CDR3 protein is CASSSSDSFSGANVLTF. The CDR3 bases are TGTGCCAGCAGTTCCTCCGACAGCTTCTCTGGGGCCAACGTCCTGACTTTC.